This entry lists 25 T cell receptor beta chains sequenced from one sample in a study of CD8 T cells in ankylosing spondylitis. Whole-study results and caveats: A motif of roughly 8 highly homologous TCR beta variants was seen as apparently characteristic of ankylosing spondylitis blood.

These receptors have no known antigen. TCRdb re-analysed the 5' RACE reads in MiXCR, keeping a single row per CDR3 protein. This sample yields just under 550,000 distinct CDR3 sequences, of which over 9.5% are seen a single time; approximately 6.3% belongs to the top ten. Sequenced: blood, either unsorted or a sorted T cell fraction (not recorded which). The receptors were gathered from a male donor with ankylosing spondylitis.

The rearrangement joins TRBV20-1 to TRBJ1-2; D gene unclear. V lost 5 bases and J lost 5, with 6 bases in between. Germline V gives CDR1 DFQATT, CDR2 SNEGSKA (reference sequence). The CDR3 consists of 10 residues. The CDR3 here is CSAGPYGYTF. For the CDR3, the DNA is TGCAGTGCTGGACCTTATGGCTACACCTTC.

This clonotype was counted between two and nine times. The chain carries TRBV28 and TRBJ2-3; 9 bases fit TRBD1. The CDR3 is made up of 16 amino acids. V lost 5 bases and J lost 3; bases outside the gene matches: 9. Germline V gives CDR1 MDHEN, CDR2 SYDVKM. The CDR3 is CASSPHLTGGTDTQYF. The CDR3, as DNA: TGTGCCAGCAGTCCCCATCTGACAGGGGGAACAGATACGCAGTATTTT.

This clonotype was counted between two and nine times. The rearrangement joins TRBV24-1 to TRBJ2-7; D is ambiguous. Germline V gives CDR1 KGHDR, CDR2 SFDVKD. V was pared by 4 bases and J by 3 bases, with 3 bases between. The CDR3 totals 11 residues. CDR3: CATSDHYEQYF. The CDR3 DNA sequence: TGTGCCACCAGTGACCACTACGAGCAGTACTTC.

This rearrangement joins TRBV3-1 to TRBJ2-7; D is unclear. This CDR3 has 13 amino acids. V lost 4 bases and J lost 7, with 14 bases in between. Germline V gene sequence: CDR1 LGHDT, CDR2 YNNKEL (reference sequence). This chain's CDR3 is CASSRRLSGEQYF. The CDR3 nucleotides are TGTGCCAGCAGCCGCCGACTGTCCGGGGAGCAGTACTTC.

This clonotype has just a few counts. This chain links TRBV29-1 with TRBJ2-6; D not resolved. The CDR3 loop spans 13 amino acids. From germline, CDR1 is SQVTM and CDR2 ANQGSEA. The V and J ends lost 7 bases and 0 bases respectively, with 7 bases between them. The CDR3 DNA sequence: TGCAGCGCCGGACCCTCTGGGGCCAACGTCCTGACTTTC. Translating gives CSAGPSGANVLTF.

This clonotype was observed a few times. The genes are TRBV20-1 and TRBJ2-5; D tentatively reads TRBD1 or TRBD2 (5 bases each). V was clipped by 0 bases and J by 1 base, with 15 bases between them. There are 16 residues in the CDR3. Germline CDR1 DFQATT, CDR2 SNEGSKA (reference sequence). CDR3 loop: CSARDLGEARQETQYF. DNA for the CDR3: TGCAGTGCTAGAGATCTGGGGGAAGCTCGCCAAGAGACCCAGTACTTC.

The CDR3 DNA reads as TGTGCCAGCAGCGCCAGGGGTCAAGAGACCCAGTACTTC. Encoded protein: CASSARGQETQYF. The V and J genes are TRBV2 and TRBJ2-5; D may be TRBD1 (6 bases). Germline assignment: CDR1 SNHLY and CDR2 FYNNEI. Between the trimmed V and J ends, which lost 6 bases and 2 bases, there was a span of 10 bases. The CDR3 length is 13 residues.

The gene calls are TRBV7-6 and TRBJ1-4; a possible D gene is TRBD1 (5 bases). Germline V lookup: CDR1 SGHVS, CDR2 FNYEAQ. The CDR3 covers 16 residues. The V and J ends lost 2 bases and 4 bases respectively, with 14 bases between them. For the CDR3, the DNA is TGTGCCAGCAGCTTAATGGCAGGGTCGGATAATGAAAAACTGTTTTTT. This translates into CASSLMAGSDNEKLFF.

This clonotype has a count of ten or more. The chain couples TRBV12-3 or TRBV12-4 to TRBJ1-6, with D perhaps matching TRBD1 (5 bases). The CDR3 consists of 14 residues. Trimming left V 3 bases short and J 8 bases short, with 11 bases between. The CDR3 spells CASSLAGTYSPLHF. For the CDR3, the DNA is TGTGCCAGCAGTTTGGCCGGGACCTATTCACCCCTCCACTTT.

Notes on this clonotype: Being one base from a much bigger clone, this may be a read error. This chain connects TRBV12-3 or TRBV12-4 to TRBJ1-1; TRBD1 aligns across 8 bases. This CDR3 is built from 14 residues. Trimming removed 2 bases from V and 7 bases from J; junction bases left unmatched: 6. Here the CDR3 reads CASSLQGAYIEAFF. CDR3 in DNA: TGTGCCAGCAGTTTACAGGGGGCTTACATTGAAGCTTTCTTT.

The V and J genes are TRBV7-2 and TRBJ1-5; D not certain. This CDR3 has 15 amino acids. Trimming removed 1 base from V and 7 bases from J, with 14 bases in between. Germline V gene sequence: CDR1 SGHTA, CDR2 FQGNSA. The CDR3 protein is CASSLGGGLGQPQHF. CDR3 coding DNA: TGTGCCAGCAGCTTAGGAGGAGGGCTGGGGCAGCCCCAGCATTTT.

This chain joins TRBV18 and TRBJ1-6; D uncertain. The germline gives CDR1 KGHSH, CDR2 LQKENI. CDR3 length equals 13 residues. V gave up 2 bases and J gave up 7 bases, with 6 bases separating them. DNA for the CDR3: TGTGCCAGCTCACCAGGACGAAATTCACCCCTCCACTTT. Translating gives CASSPGRNSPLHF.

The chain is built from TRBV12-3 or TRBV12-4 and TRBJ2-4, with D hard to call. This CDR3 has 19 residues. The V end lost 6 bases, the J end lost 0 bases, and 24 bases lay between the germline ends. The CDR3 sequence: CASRPCLPRDTLAKNIQYF. In DNA, the CDR3 is TGTGCCAGCAGACCCTGTCTTCCCCGAGACACCTTAGCCAAAAACATTCAGTACTTC.

The genes are TRBV13 and TRBJ2-7, with 7 nucleotides matching TRBD1. The ends lost 4 bases at V and 3 bases at J; junction bases unmatched: 6. CDR1 and CDR2 (germline): PRHDT, FYEKMQ (reference sequence). CDR3 length: 14 residues. CDR3 protein: CASSSTGSLYEQYF. DNA for the CDR3: TGTGCCAGCAGCTCGACAGGGAGTCTCTACGAGCAGTACTTC.

This chain links TRBV11-3 with TRBJ2-5; no firm D call. Germline lookup yields CDR1 SGHNT and CDR2 YENEEA. The CDR3 totals 13 residues. The V and J ends lost 0 bases and 5 bases respectively, with 7 bases between them. CDR3 sequence: CASSLDRIETQYF. The CDR3 DNA reads as TGTGCCAGCAGCTTAGACAGGATTGAGACCCAGTACTTC.

The CDR3 coding sequence is TGTGCCAGCAGTGGACGGGACAGGGTACATGAAAAACTGTTTTTT. Translated, it gives CASSGRDRVHEKLFF. The chain employs TRBV2 and TRBJ1-4, with 9 bases lining up with TRBD1. V was pared by 4 bases and J by 6 bases, with 6 bases of the junction left unmatched. CDR3 length equals 15 residues. Germline-derived CDR1 and CDR2 are SNHLY and FYNNEI.

In this sample, this clonotype turned up a few times. The chain combines TRBV12-3 or TRBV12-4 with TRBJ2-1, with TRBD2 matching over 14 bases. V was clipped by 8 bases and J by 8 bases; unmatched bases: 5. The CDR3 has 14 residues. CDR3 in amino acids: CASHRGLAGDEQFF. The DNA of the CDR3 is TGTGCCAGCCACAGGGGACTAGCGGGAGATGAGCAGTTCTTC.

Only one count was recorded for this clonotype. The chain employs TRBV30 and TRBJ1-3, with D perhaps TRBD1 (5 bases). The CDR3 totals 16 residues. Trimming pared 3 bases from V and 0 bases from J, leaving 15 bases between. Germline V gene lookup returns CDR1 GTSNPN and CDR2 SVGIG (reference sequence). The CDR3 DNA sequence: TGTGCCTGGAGCGCAGGGAAGTTATTCTCTGGAAACACCATATATTTT. It specifies CAWSAGKLFSGNTIYF.

This clonotype was observed a few times. The chain links TRBV10-3 to TRBJ2-1; 7 bases match TRBD2. After removal of 2 bases from V and 7 bases from J, the junction contained 11 bases not matched to a gene. CDR1 is ENHRY and CDR2 is SYGVKD in the germline V gene. The CDR3 consists of 16 residues. CDR3: CAISELGGLGRNEQFF. CDR3 in DNA: TGTGCCATCAGTGAGCTAGGCGGCCTCGGGAGGAATGAGCAGTTCTTC.

This clonotype has at least ten counts. This chain links TRBV5-1 with TRBJ1-4; 7 nucleotides match TRBD1. Trimming removed 0 bases from V and 4 bases from J; junction bases left unmatched: 6. In germline, CDR1 is SGHRS, CDR2 YFSETQ. There are 16 residues in the CDR3. The CDR3 DNA reads TGCGCCAGCAGCTTGGCCGTACAGGGGAGTAATGAAAAACTGTTTTTT. Its protein product is CASSLAVQGSNEKLFF. The complete variable domain, with remaining parts taken from reference TRBV5-1 and TRBJ1-4, reads KAGVTQTPRYLIKTRGQQVTLSCSPISGHRSVSWYQQTPGQGLQFLFEYFSETQRNKGNFPGRFSGRQFSNSRSEMNVSTLELGDSALYLCASSLAVQGSNEKLFFGSGTQLSVL.

This clonotype came up a few times. The V and J genes are TRBV12-3 or TRBV12-4 and TRBJ2-5; D uncertain. The V and J ends lost 6 bases and 0 bases respectively, with 14 bases between them. The CDR3 is made up of 15 amino acids. CDR3 residues: CASRAPVGYQETQYF. Written as DNA, the CDR3 is TGTGCCAGCAGGGCTCCAGTTGGATACCAAGAGACCCAGTACTTC.

The chain recombines TRBV30 with TRBJ2-5; D not certain. Between the trimmed V and J ends, which lost 0 bases and 4 bases, there was a span of 6 bases. From germline, CDR1 is GTSNPN and CDR2 SVGIG (reference sequence). The CDR3 loop spans 12 amino acids. In DNA form, the CDR3 reads TGTGCCTGGAGTGTTCACCTAGAGACCCAGTACTTC. Encoded protein: CAWSVHLETQYF.

This clonotype was observed a handful of times. V and J are TRBV12-3 or TRBV12-4 and TRBJ1-5, with a tentative D call TRBD1 (5 bases). The CDR3 totals 12 residues. Trimming cost V 6 bases and J 9 bases, with 12 bases left between them. DNA of the CDR3: TGTGCCAGCAGCCAGACAGTCCTGCCCCAGCATTTT. Its translation: CASSQTVLPQHF.

V is TRBV6-1 and J is TRBJ1-6; D remains ambiguous. V lost 5 bases to trimming and J lost 8 bases, with 10 bases between them. CDR1 and CDR2 from the germline V gene are MNHNS and SASEGT. The CDR3 covers 13 residues. In DNA form, the CDR3 reads TGTGCCAGCAGTCAAAACGTGGATTCACCCCTCCACTTT. It codes for CASSQNVDSPLHF.

About this clonotype: Since a much larger clone is just one base distant, this may be a read error. J is TRBJ2-1 and V is TRBV10-3; D gene unclear. CDR1 is ENHRY, CDR2 SYGVKD, per germline. The V end lost 3 bases, the J end lost 7 bases, and 16 bases lay between the germline ends. There are 15 residues in the CDR3. This CDR3 is CAISDGSAMGNEQFF. As DNA, the CDR3 is TGTGCCATCAGTGACGGCAGTGCGATGGGGAATGAGCAGTTCTTC.